This T cell receptor beta chain was identified during a study of Ad26.COV2.S vaccination and SARS-CoV-2 variants. Across the study: Within the COV1001 Ad26.COV2.S trial arm, the donor was enrolled. By the intramuscular route, Ad26.COV2.S was given once, or twice 56 days apart.

With respect to this clone: Its matching antigen is unknown.

Study conclusions and caveats: Post-vaccination spike-specific CD8+ and CD4+ T cell responses reportedly had substantial breadth.

TCRdb keeps only in-frame clones here, not all; method: immunoSEQ multiplex PCR. The sample contains more than 300,000 clones, approximately 86% of which appear only once. The V end lost 0 bases, the J end lost 4 bases, and 10 bases lay between the germline ends. This CDR3 has 14 residues. From germline, CDR1 is SGHVS and CDR2 FQNEAQ. Treatment denoted: around 19 received Ad26.COV2.S at low or high dose, single or two shots; a few received placebo; per-sample allocation not given. Specimens were obtained on day 63 following the first vaccine or placebo injection. This person who donated was an adult of 18-55 years in Boston.

The origin of this receptor is a person between 18 and 59 years old who received the Ad26.COV2.S COVID-19 vaccine or a placebo. The source material was peripheral blood, sampled in a trial of Ad26.COV2.S vaccine versus placebo. The chain links TRBV7-8 to TRBJ2-7, with unresolved D. The DNA for the CDR3 is TGTGCCAGCAGCTTAGCCCCGGGTTTTTACGAGCAGTACTTC. Its translation is CASSLAPGFYEQYF.